Listed below are T cell receptor beta chains from one sample, sequenced in a study of CD8 T cells in Susac syndrome. TCRdb itself ran the immunoSEQ multiplex PCR reads through MiXCR, one entry per CDR3 protein. The sample gives roughly 190,000 distinct CDR3 sequences, about 93% of which show up once; approximately 0.1% is in the top ten. Sequenced material: CD4+ T cells from PBMCs. The receptor source for this set is a human donor in good health. The CDR3 runs from the conserved cysteine through the conserved F or W. Fields, in order: V gene, J gene, CDR3 protein.

TRBV9,TRBJ1-2,CASSKDGSFYGYTF
TRBV28,TRBJ2-7,CASTPVDRTYEQYF
TRBV29-1,TRBJ2-3,CSVRRTYTDTQYF
TRBV14,TRBJ2-3,CASSQPNLAGVTDTQYF
TRBV6-6,TRBJ1-2,CASRQDYGYTF
TRBV12-3/TRBV12-4,TRBJ1-5,CASSLRGQYNQPQHF
TRBV6-2/TRBV6-3,TRBJ1-2,CASPPRRSRGYTF
TRBV20-1,TRBJ1-6,CSATPGTNPSPLHF
TRBV20-1,TRBJ2-7,CSARDQRVGYEQYF
TRBV25-1,TRBJ1-1,CATGTVGNTEAFF
TRBV23-1,TRBJ1-2,CASRRTRREIYGYTF
TRBV30,TRBJ2-2,CAWSSAGGFSGELFF
TRBV4-3,TRBJ2-4,CASSQAGGDIQYF
TRBV5-1,TRBJ2-2,CASSRSFGLAGGTGELFF
TRBV20-1,TRBJ2-3,CSASPVLAGGDTQYF
TRBV5-4,TRBJ1-2,CASSPGQGNSYGYTF
TRBV6-5,TRBJ1-4,CASSSRQANEKLFF
TRBV7-9,TRBJ2-3,CASSLSHPTDTQYF
TRBV6-5,TRBJ1-3,CASSWTAGNTIYF
TRBV14,TRBJ2-3,CASSQETSRVWSTDTQYF
TRBV6-1,TRBJ2-7,CASSLRDSGITSIGQYF
TRBV5-1,TRBJ2-6,CASSLSPSGANVLTF
TRBV7-8,TRBJ2-6,CASSPVRGGNSGANVLTF
TRBV5-6,TRBJ1-6,CASSFNSRQGFSYNSPLHF
TRBV6-1,TRBJ1-1,CASSEGGFMNTEAFF
TRBV7-2,TRBJ2-4,CASSLFLRGGAAKNIQYF
TRBV5-1,TRBJ2-3,CASSRDRGDTQYF
TRBV15,TRBJ1-6,CATSRDRTGSNSPLHF
TRBV28,TRBJ2-5,CASSSPQGVKTQYF
TRBV30,TRBJ1-5,CAWSVGGGGGNQPQHF
TRBV15,TRBJ2-2,CATSRVPSGGANTGELFF
TRBV5-1,TRBJ1-2,CASSFGTGKPYGYTF
TRBV27,TRBJ1-2,CASSLGPAGPNGYTF
TRBV7-3,TRBJ2-3,CASSRGQVTDTQYF
TRBV4-3,TRBJ1-1,CASSQDHLGLNTEAFF
TRBV6-5,TRBJ1-2,CASSSGRSNGYTF
TRBV29-1,TRBJ1-1,CSAEIATEAFF
TRBV9,TRBJ1-6,CASSVASDGNSPLHF
TRBV6-5,TRBJ1-1,CASSYSGALNTEAFF
TRBV20-1,TRBJ2-7,CSVGGTGSSYEQYF
TRBV29-1,TRBJ1-4,CSVEETRKLFF
TRBV29-1,TRBJ2-7,CSAGQGALEQYF